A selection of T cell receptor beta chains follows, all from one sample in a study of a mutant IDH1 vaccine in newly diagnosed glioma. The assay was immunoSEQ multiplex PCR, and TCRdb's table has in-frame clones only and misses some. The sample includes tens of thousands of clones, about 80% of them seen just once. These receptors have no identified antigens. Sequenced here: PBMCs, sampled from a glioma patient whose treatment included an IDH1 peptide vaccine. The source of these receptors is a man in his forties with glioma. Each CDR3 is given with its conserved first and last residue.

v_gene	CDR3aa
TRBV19	CASTEGQGARLAQHF
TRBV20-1	CSAPSYGYTF
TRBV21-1	CASSNKVDRGGDTQYF
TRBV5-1	CASSLGGVGNIQYF
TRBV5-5	CASSPGSDRLDSPLHF
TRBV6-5	CASRVGGGNYGYTF
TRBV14	CASSQERVGQGVRSNTDTQYF
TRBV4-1	CASSQDPKGQGGGYTF
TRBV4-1	CASSLMPGTATYEQYF
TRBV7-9	CASSPALVRPDTQYF
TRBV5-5	CASSYIPAGELFF
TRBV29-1	CSVGKGAGYGYTF
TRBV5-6	CASSLGSTQYF
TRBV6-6	CASKADGTGYEQYF
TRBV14	CASSQAGANTEAFF
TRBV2	CASRRGTNEKLFF
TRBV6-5	CASSYDARALYGYTF
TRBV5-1	CASGTGGTNEKLFF
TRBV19	CASSIAPGAAPTYNEQFF
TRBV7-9	CASSGHRGSQPQHF
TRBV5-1	CASSLDGTRSGELFF
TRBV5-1	CASSTDYNSPLHF
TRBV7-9	CASSLGGQGSNQPQHF
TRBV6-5	CASSYDNSGANVLTF
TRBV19	CASSIDVTGELFF
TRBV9	CASSVGHRTSTDTQYF
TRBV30	CAWSALGPEAFF
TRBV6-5	CASRAGAHQPQHF
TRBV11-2	CASSSIQGARDSPLHF
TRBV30	CAWSVRGRGSYEQYF
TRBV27	CASSRTGRQEYF
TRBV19	CASSPTGGGSGANVLTF
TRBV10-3	CAISRQGGLSTEAFF
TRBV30	CAWGKDGVSGANVLTF
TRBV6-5	CASSRSTASGNTIYF
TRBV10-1	CASSPQRELTEAFF
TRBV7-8	CASSYTSTNEKLFF
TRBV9	CASSVGVGGQETQYF
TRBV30	CAWTRGDSNQPQHF
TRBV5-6	CASSPGTGWNEQYF
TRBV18	CASSPQGDVWGYTF
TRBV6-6	CASSPQAFASHEQFF
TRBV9	CASSPRTGTINTEAFF
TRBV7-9	CASSLGAGTEAFF
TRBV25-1	CASSSWDRGSGNTIYF
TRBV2	CATEPVLGVGYTF
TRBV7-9	CASSPGLGTYEQYF
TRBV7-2	CASSDWGSPLHF
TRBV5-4	CASSSWTAYEQYF
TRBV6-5	CASSYSTGQAGYTF
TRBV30	CAWNGPGGYTF
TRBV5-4	CASSLALSGYGYTF
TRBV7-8	CATTLLTGGAGYGYTF
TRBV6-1	CASRGQESGNTIYF
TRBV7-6	CASSSRQGAFSGANVLTF
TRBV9	CASSVGSNEQFF
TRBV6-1	CASRDRGWGTDTQYF
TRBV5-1	CASSPPGTGSSYGYTF
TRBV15	CATSVQRGADTQYF